The 12 T cell receptor beta chains below come from one sample, sequenced in a study of T cell repertoires in cytomegalovirus infection. From the reads, TCRdb called clonotypes with MiXCR, one entry per CDR3 protein. The sample shows about 180,000 distinct CDR3 sequences, about 15% of them seen only once. Input material: PBMCs. All receptors derive from a human donor in good health (CMV status not recorded). Some clones in this sample may be carry-over from other donors' samples.

The table lists this clonotype with a few counts. V usage is TRBV6-5 and J usage is TRBJ1-1, with 10 bases lining up with TRBD1. This CDR3 has 14 amino acids. Germline CDR1 reads MNHEY; CDR2 reads SVGAGI. Losses at the gene ends were 6 bases for V and 5 bases for J; bases not matched to a gene: 6. The CDR3 DNA follows: TGTGCCAGCAGCTCCGGACAGGGGGGGACTGAAGCTTTCTTT. It codes for CASSSGQGGTEAFF.

A few counts support this clonotype. The chain recombines TRBV28 with TRBJ2-7, with a weak D call TRBD1 (6 bases). The germline V and J ends were trimmed by 5 bases and 5 bases, with 16 bases remaining between them. Looked up from germline, CDR1 is MDHEN and CDR2 is SYDVKM. The CDR3 extends over 14 amino acids. The DNA of the CDR3 is TGTGCCAGCAGTGGGTACGCCGGGACAAACGAGCAGTACTTC. Its protein is CASSGYAGTNEQYF.

In its sample, this clonotype was seen many times. The chain uses TRBV7-2 and TRBJ2-7; the D is unclear. CDR1 is SGHTA and CDR2 is FQGNSA in the germline V gene. There are 13 residues in the CDR3. V was trimmed by 4 bases and J by 5 bases, leaving 12 bases between them. The DNA for the CDR3 is TGTGCCAGCAGCTCCCCCTGGGAAAACGAGCAGTACTTC. It specifies CASSSPWENEQYF.

This clonotype showed up just once. The rearrangement joins TRBV28 to TRBJ1-3; D might be TRBD1 (5 bases). CDR1 and CDR2 from the germline V gene are MDHEN and SYDVKM. Trimming removed 5 bases from V and 0 bases from J, with 11 bases in between. The CDR3 runs to 15 residues. In DNA, the CDR3 is TGTGCCAGCAGTACCCACGGGGGCTCTGGAAACACCATATATTTT. The encoded protein is CASSTHGGSGNTIYF.

The V call is TRBV11-3, the J call TRBJ1-2; a weak D match, TRBD1 (5 bases). V shed 11 bases and J shed 2 bases, with 18 bases lying between them. This CDR3 comprises 14 residues. Germline V gene lookup returns CDR1 SGHNT and CDR2 YENEEA. The CDR3 DNA reads TGTGCCCCCTCTGGGGGGGTCGACAACTATGGCTACACCTTC. It yields the protein CAPSGGVDNYGYTF. Combining the CDR3 with reference TRBV11-3 and TRBJ1-2 gives the whole variable domain EAGVVQSPRYKIIEKKQPVAFWCNPISGHNTLYWYLQNLGQGPELLIRYENEEAVDDSQLPKDRFSAERLKGVDSTLKIQPAELGDSAVYLCAPSGGVDNYGYTFGSGTRLTVV.

This clonotype showed up just a few times. The rearrangement uses TRBV30 and TRBJ1-1; unclear D gene. CDR1 GTSNPN and CDR2 SVGIG come from the germline V gene (reference sequence). The CDR3 is 14 residues long. Trimming cost V 1 base and J 2 bases, with 11 bases left between them. The CDR3 DNA reads TGTGCCTGGAGTGCTGGGCCTCTTAACACTGAAGCTTTCTTT. Translating it yields CAWSAGPLNTEAFF.

The table lists this clonotype with many counts. The J gene is TRBJ2-1, the V gene TRBV11-2; 10 nucleotides align to TRBD2. The V gene end was trimmed by 5 bases and the J gene end by 7 bases; junction bases not matched to a gene: 11. The CDR3 runs to 16 residues. CDR1 is SGHAT and CDR2 is FQNNGV in the germline V gene. CDR3 region: CASSRTSGLVGNEQFF. In DNA, the CDR3 is TGTGCCAGCAGCCGGACTAGCGGCTTGGTGGGGAATGAGCAGTTCTTC.

This clonotype occurred a few times. The V gene is TRBV5-1, the J gene TRBJ2-2, with TRBD2 matching over 11 bases. V gave up 7 bases and J gave up 7 bases; unmatched junction bases: 12. Per the germline V gene, CDR1 is SGHRS and CDR2 is YFSETQ. This CDR3 spans 16 amino acids. CDR3: CASRIQTSGSGGELFF. CDR3 sequence (DNA): TGCGCCAGCCGCATTCAAACTAGCGGGAGTGGCGGGGAGCTGTTTTTT.

As for this clonotype: One junction end does not reproduce the germline sequence, and a read error may be involved. The rearrangement uses TRBV7-2 and TRBJ2-3; 14 positions match TRBD2. Germline assignment: CDR1 SGHTA and CDR2 FQGNSA. This CDR3 is 18 amino acids long. CDR3 bases: TGTGCCAGCATCTTAATGACTAGCGGGAGGGCCGGGACAGATACGCAGTATTTT. It is translated as CASILMTSGRAGTDTQYF.

The chain has TRBV2 and TRBJ2-1; 10 bases are shared with TRBD2. Looked up from germline, CDR1 is SNHLY and CDR2 is FYNNEI. V lost 4 bases to trimming and J lost 3 bases; unmatched junction nucleotides: 3. The length of the CDR3 is 15 residues. CDR3 DNA: TGTGCCAGCAGTGGCGCTAGCGGGGGCTACAATGAGCAGTTCTTC. Its translation: CASSGASGGYNEQFF.

This sequence joins TRBV19 and TRBJ2-7, with 8 positions matching TRBD1. V was clipped by 3 bases and J by 6 bases; unmatched bases: 7. The CDR3 is 14 amino acids. The germline CDR1 and CDR2 sequences are LNHDA and SQIVND (reference sequence). In DNA form, the CDR3 reads TGTGCCAGTAGTATCCAGGGGGCTGATCGCGAGCAGTACTTC. This gives the protein CASSIQGADREQYF.

This chain joins TRBV4-1 and TRBJ1-2; no firm D call. Between the trimmed V and J ends, which lost 1 base and 3 bases, there was a span of 27 bases. CDR1 MGHRA and CDR2 YSYEKL come from the germline V gene. CDR3 length equals 20 residues. The CDR3 spells CASSQGSRTKAVNYYYGYTF. DNA for the CDR3: TGCGCCAGCAGCCAAGGAAGTAGGACTAAGGCGGTAAACTACTACTATGGCTACACCTTC.